This T cell receptor (beta chain) originates from a study of regulatory T cells in long-lasting Graves disease. Building of the TCR beta libraries involved iRepertoire HTBI primers and Arm-PCR of CDR3 regions. From the multiplex PCR reads, TCRdb called clonotypes with MiXCR, one entry per CDR3 protein. The sample has 350,000 to 450,000 distinct CDR3 sequences, about 16% seen once. Trimming cost V 1 base and J 4 bases; bases outside gene matches: 8. The CDR3 has 19 residues. Germline V gene sequence: CDR1 SGHTA, CDR2 FQGNSA. The table lists this clonotype with a count of one. Antigen: not known. Documented time point: newly diagnosed GD, antithyroid drugs for less than 3 months. RNA isolated from PBMCs was used to make the TCR library. Overall study findings and caveats: TRBV28 was favored in persistent disease, as were TRBJ1-2 and TRBJ2-5. Newly diagnosed Graves' patients exceeded persistent ones in TCR diversity.

These records were also assigned to another study, of T cells in Graves' hyperthyroidism and ophthalmopathy. That paper notes: Ophthalmopathy stood apart from stable hyperthyroidism in a 13 V-J model.

This receptor was identified in a woman in her thirties with Graves disease. The chain has TRBV7-2 and TRBJ2-3, with 16 positions matching TRBD2. The sample consisted of peripheral blood mononuclear cells (PBMCs), taken at new diagnosis, from a patient treated with antithyroid drugs. The CDR3: CASSLVTGTSGRGPDTQYF. CDR3 DNA sequence: TGTGCCAGCAGCTTAGTTACCGGGACTAGCGGGAGGGGGCCAGATACGCAGTATTTT.